The rows below give T cell receptor beta chains drawn from one sample of a study of radiotherapy plus CTLA-4 blockade in lung cancer. The repertoire was sequenced with immunoSEQ multiplex PCR; TCRdb's copy has only in-frame clones and lacks some. The sample comprises 70,000 to 100,000 clones, about 86% of which are singletons, and around 2% rests with the top ten. The material sequenced was peripheral blood, taken from a patient treated with radiotherapy plus ipilimumab. The receptor set was obtained from a human donor with non-small cell lung cancer who had a partial response to radiotherapy plus ipilimumab. CDR3s include the opening cysteine and the closing phenylalanine or tryptophan. D genes are given only for firm matches. Clone size is shown for a subset of rows, as once, few, many or a class of expanded clone.

v_gene	j_gene	d_gene	abundance	CDR3nt	CDR3aa
TRBV6-1	TRBJ1-1	.	once	TGTGCCAGCAGAAGAGGCAGGGGTCAAGGTGGAGCTTTCTTT	CASRRGRGQGGAFF
TRBV5-5	TRBJ1-1	.	.	TGTGCCAGCAGCTTCCAGGGGCGGACTGAAGCTTTCTTT	CASSFQGRTEAFF
TRBV7-9	TRBJ2-3	.	.	TGTGCCAGCAGCTTAGGGCGCAGGGCTAGCACAGATACGCAGTATTTT	CASSLGRRASTDTQYF
TRBV7-6	TRBJ1-1	TRBD1	.	TGTGCCAGCAGCCATAGGGGACAGGGGAACACTGAAGCTTTCTTT	CASSHRGQGNTEAFF
TRBV4-2	TRBJ1-1	TRBD1	.	TGTGCCAGCAGCCTGGGACAGCTTATGAACACTGAAGCTTTCTTT	CASSLGQLMNTEAFF
TRBV18	TRBJ2-5	.	.	TGTGCCAGCTCACTTAACAGTCAAGAGACCCAGTACTTC	CASSLNSQETQYF
TRBV7-8	TRBJ1-5	TRBD1	.	TGTGCCAGCAGCCCAGGACAGGGGGTTTGGTCTCAGCCCCAGCATTTT	CASSPGQGVWSQPQHF
TRBV2	TRBJ1-5	.	.	TGTGCCAGCAGGGGGGGACGGAAGTACAATCAGCCCCAGCATTTT	CASRGGRKYNQPQHF
TRBV4-1	TRBJ2-3	.	few	TGCGCCAGCAGCCAAGATTCGGGGAGTGGACTTTTCACAGATACGCAGTATTTT	CASSQDSGSGLFTDTQYF
TRBV2	TRBJ1-4	TRBD1	.	TGTGCCAGCCACAGGGGGCTGGGTGAAAAACTGTTTTTT	CASHRGLGEKLFF
TRBV7-3	TRBJ2-5	.	.	TGTGCCAGCAGCCAGACTAGAGGGTACCAAGAGACCCAGTACTTC	CASSQTRGYQETQYF
TRBV30	TRBJ2-3	TRBD1	.	TGTGCCTGGAGTTCCCAGGGGGCGCAGTATTTT	CAWSSQGAQYF
TRBV6-1	TRBJ2-7	.	.	TGTGCCAGCAAGGCAGGGGTGGATTACGAGCAGTACTTC	CASKAGVDYEQYF
TRBV28	TRBJ2-2	TRBD2	.	TGTGCCAGCAGCCCATGGGGGCAAGCGGGAGGGCCTTACGGGGAGCTGTTTTTT	CASSPWGQAGGPYGELFF
TRBV28	TRBJ1-5	TRBD1	.	TGTGCCAGCAGTTTGACAGGGGGAGGTGGCAATCAGCCCCAGCATTTT	CASSLTGGGGNQPQHF
TRBV30	TRBJ2-3	TRBD1	.	TGTGCCTGGAGGCCGGGACAGGGGGCCGCAGATACGCAGTATTTT	CAWRPGQGAADTQYF
TRBV28	TRBJ1-2	.	.	TGTGCCAGCAGTTCACAGGGCTTCTATGGCTACACCTTC	CASSSQGFYGYTF
TRBV15	TRBJ1-2	.	few	TGTGCCACCAGCAGAGATCTAGGCTATGGCTACACCTTC	CATSRDLGYGYTF
TRBV28	TRBJ2-3	TRBD2	.	TGTGCCAGCAGTTTAGGGGCTAGCGGTGACACAGATACGCAGTATTTT	CASSLGASGDTDTQYF
TRBV5-1	TRBJ1-1	TRBD1	.	TGCGCCAGCAGCTCACGGACAGGGGGCACTGAAGCTTTCTTT	CASSSRTGGTEAFF
TRBV6-6	TRBJ2-3	TRBD2	many	TGTGCCAGCAGTTACGGTAGCGGGGGAAGCACAGATACGCAGTATTTT	CASSYGSGGSTDTQYF
TRBV27	TRBJ1-2	TRBD1	.	TGTGCCAGCAGTTTATCAGGGACAGGGACCTATGGCTACACCTTC	CASSLSGTGTYGYTF
TRBV27	TRBJ1-2	TRBD1	.	TGTGCCAGCAGTCCAACCCAGAGGACAGGCTCACCTTATGGCTACACCTTC	CASSPTQRTGSPYGYTF
TRBV9	TRBJ2-4	.	.	TGTGCCAGCAGCCAGGGGAGCGGGATAGGCAAAAACATTCAGTACTTC	CASSQGSGIGKNIQYF
TRBV28	TRBJ1-2	TRBD1	.	TGTGCCAGCAGATTAGACGGGACAGGGGCTTACATTAACTATGGCTACACCTTC	CASRLDGTGAYINYGYTF
TRBV28	TRBJ1-5	TRBD1	.	TGTGCCAGCAGTGCCACAGGGGGCTTTAATCAGCCCCAGCATTTT	CASSATGGFNQPQHF
TRBV6-4	TRBJ1-1	TRBD1	.	TGTGCCAGCAGACGAACCGGACAGGGGAGCACTGAAGCTTTCTTT	CASRRTGQGSTEAFF
TRBV11-2	TRBJ2-1	TRBD2	.	TGTGCCAGCAGCCCGGGACTAGTAGAAGGATGGGAGCAGTTCTTC	CASSPGLVEGWEQFF
TRBV2	TRBJ2-1	TRBD1	once	TGTGCCAGCAGTGTGGGGACAGGGGTGCACAATGAGCAGTTCTTC	CASSVGTGVHNEQFF
TRBV28	TRBJ1-1	.	.	TGTGCCAGCAGTCCCCTAACAGGGTATCCTGAAGCTTTCTTT	CASSPLTGYPEAFF